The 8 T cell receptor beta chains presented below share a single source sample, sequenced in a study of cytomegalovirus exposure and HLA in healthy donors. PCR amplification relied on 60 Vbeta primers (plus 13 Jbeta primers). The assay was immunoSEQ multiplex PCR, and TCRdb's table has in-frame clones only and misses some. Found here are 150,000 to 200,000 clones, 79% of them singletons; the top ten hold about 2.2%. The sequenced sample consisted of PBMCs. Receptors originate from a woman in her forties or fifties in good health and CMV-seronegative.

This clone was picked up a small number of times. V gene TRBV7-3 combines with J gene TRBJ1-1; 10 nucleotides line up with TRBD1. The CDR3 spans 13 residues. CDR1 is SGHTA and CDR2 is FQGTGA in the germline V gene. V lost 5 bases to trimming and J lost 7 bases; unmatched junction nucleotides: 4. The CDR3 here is CASSKGQGSEAFF. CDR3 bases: TGTGCCAGCAGCAAGGGACAGGGGAGTGAAGCTTTCTTT.

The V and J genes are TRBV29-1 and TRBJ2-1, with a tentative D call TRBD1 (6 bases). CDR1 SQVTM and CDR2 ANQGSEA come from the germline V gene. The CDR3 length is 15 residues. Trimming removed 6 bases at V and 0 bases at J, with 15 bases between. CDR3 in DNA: TGCAGCGTGGGGTTAGGACAGAGCTCCTACAATGAGCAGTTCTTC. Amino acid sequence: CSVGLGQSSYNEQFF.

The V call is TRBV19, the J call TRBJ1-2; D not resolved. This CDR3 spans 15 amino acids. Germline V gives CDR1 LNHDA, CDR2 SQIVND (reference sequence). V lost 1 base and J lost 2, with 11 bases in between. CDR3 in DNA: TGTGCCAGTAGTATAGGAGCTGGGCAGAACTATGGCTACACCTTC. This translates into CASSIGAGQNYGYTF.

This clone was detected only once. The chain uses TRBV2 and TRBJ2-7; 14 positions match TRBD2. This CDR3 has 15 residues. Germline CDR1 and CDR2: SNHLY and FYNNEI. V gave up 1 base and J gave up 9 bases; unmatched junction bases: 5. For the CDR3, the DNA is TGTGCCAGCAGTGAAGGGACTAGCGGGAGGCAATGGCAGTACTTC. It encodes CASSEGTSGRQWQYF.

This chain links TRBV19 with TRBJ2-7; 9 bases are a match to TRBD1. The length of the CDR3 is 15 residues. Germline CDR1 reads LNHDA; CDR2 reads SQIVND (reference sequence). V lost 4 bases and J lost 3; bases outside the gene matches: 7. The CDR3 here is CASSTSRGQGYEQYF. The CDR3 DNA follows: TGTGCCAGTAGTACATCCCGGGGACAGGGCTACGAGCAGTACTTC.

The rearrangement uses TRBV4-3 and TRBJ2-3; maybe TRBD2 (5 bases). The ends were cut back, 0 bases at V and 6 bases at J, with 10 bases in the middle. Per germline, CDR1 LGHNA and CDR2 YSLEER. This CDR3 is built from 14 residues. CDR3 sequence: CASSQDGGPDTQYF. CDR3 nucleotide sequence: TGCGCCAGCAGCCAAGATGGCGGGCCTGATACGCAGTATTTT.

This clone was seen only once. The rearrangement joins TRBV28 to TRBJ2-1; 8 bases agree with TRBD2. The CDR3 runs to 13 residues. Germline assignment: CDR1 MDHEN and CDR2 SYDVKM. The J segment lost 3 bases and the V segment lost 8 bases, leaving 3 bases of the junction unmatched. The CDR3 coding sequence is TGTGCCAGCTTTGCGGGAGGCTACAATGAGCAGTTCTTC. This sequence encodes CASFAGGYNEQFF. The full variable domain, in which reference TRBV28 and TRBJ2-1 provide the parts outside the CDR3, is DVKVTQSSRYLVKRTGEKVFLECVQDMDHENMFWYRQDPGLGLRLIYFSYDVKMKEKGDIPEGYSVSREKKERFSLILESASTNQTSMYLCASFAGGYNEQFFGPGTRLTVL.

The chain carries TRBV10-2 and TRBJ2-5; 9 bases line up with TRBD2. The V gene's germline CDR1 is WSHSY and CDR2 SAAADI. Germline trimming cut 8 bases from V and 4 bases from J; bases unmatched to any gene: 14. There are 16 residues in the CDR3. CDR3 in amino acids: CASSASGATGGETQYF. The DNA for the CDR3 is TGCGCCAGCTCCGCTAGCGGGGCCACCGGAGGAGAGACCCAGTACTTC.